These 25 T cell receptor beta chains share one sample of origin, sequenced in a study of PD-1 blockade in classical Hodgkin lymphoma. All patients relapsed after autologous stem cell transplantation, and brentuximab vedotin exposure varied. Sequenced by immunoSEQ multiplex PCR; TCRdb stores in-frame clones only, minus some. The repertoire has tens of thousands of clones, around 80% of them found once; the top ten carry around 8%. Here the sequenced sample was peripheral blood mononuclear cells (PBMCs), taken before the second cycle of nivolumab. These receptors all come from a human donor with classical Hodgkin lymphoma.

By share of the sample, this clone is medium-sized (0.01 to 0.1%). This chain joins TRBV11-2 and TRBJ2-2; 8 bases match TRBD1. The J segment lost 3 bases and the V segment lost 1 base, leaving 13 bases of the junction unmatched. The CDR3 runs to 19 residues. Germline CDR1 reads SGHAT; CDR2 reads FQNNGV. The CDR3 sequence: CASSLVHNMDRAHTGELFF. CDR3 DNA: TGTGCCAGCAGCTTAGTCCATAACATGGACAGGGCCCACACCGGGGAGCTGTTTTTT. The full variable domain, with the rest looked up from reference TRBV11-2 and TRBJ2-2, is EAGVAQSPRYKIIEKRQSVAFWCNPISGHATLYWYQQILGQGPKLLIQFQNNGVVDDSQLPKDRFSAERLKGVDSTLKIQPAKLEDSAVYLCASSLVHNMDRAHTGELFFGEGSRLTVL.

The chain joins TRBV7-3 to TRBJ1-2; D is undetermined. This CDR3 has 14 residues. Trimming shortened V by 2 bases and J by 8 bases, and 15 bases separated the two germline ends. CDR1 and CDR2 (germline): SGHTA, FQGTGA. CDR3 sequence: CASSLGFGEGGYTF. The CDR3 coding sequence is TGTGCCAGCAGCTTAGGATTCGGGGAGGGAGGCTACACCTTC.

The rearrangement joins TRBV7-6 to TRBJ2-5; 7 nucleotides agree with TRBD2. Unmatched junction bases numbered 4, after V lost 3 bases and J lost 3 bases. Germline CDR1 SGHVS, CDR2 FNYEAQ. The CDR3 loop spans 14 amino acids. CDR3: CASSFSGLEETQYF. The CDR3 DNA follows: TGTGCCAGCAGCTTCTCTGGACTAGAAGAGACCCAGTACTTC.

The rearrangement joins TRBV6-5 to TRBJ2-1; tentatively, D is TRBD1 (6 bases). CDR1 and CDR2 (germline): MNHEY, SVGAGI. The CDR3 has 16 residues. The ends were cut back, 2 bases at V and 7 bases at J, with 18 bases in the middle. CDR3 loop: CASSYDFGTPINEQFF. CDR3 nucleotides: TGTGCCAGCAGTTACGATTTCGGGACACCTATTAATGAGCAGTTCTTC.

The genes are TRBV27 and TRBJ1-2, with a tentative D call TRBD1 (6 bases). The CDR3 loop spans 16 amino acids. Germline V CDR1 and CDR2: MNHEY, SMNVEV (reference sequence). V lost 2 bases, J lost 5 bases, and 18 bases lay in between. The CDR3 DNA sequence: TGTGCCAGCAGTTTAAAGGGGGGAAGCCTGGGTTATGGCTACACCTTC. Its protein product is CASSLKGGSLGYGYTF.

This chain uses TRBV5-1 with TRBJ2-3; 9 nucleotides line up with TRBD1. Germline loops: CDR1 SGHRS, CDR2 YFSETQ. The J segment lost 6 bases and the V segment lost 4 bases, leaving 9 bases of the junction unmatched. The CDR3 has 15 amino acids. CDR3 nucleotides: TGCGCCAGCAGCGGGACAGGGTTCACCGGGGATACGCAGTATTTT. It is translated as CASSGTGFTGDTQYF.

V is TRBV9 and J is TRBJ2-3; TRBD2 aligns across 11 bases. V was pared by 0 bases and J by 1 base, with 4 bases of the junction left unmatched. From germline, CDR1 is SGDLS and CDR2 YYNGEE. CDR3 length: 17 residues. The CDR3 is CASSVDLLAGGTDTQYF. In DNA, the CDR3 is TGTGCCAGCAGCGTAGACTTACTAGCGGGGGGCACAGATACGCAGTATTTT.

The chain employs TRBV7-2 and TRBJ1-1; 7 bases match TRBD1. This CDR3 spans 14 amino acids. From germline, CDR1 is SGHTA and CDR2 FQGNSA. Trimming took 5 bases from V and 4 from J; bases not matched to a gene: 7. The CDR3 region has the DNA TGTGCCAGCAGCCTACAGGGGAGGAGCACTGAAGCTTTCTTT. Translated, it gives CASSLQGRSTEAFF.

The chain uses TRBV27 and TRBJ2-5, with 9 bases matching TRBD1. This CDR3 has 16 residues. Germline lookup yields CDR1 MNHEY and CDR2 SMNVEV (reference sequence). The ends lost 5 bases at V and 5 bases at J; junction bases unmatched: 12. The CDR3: CASSPRGTGTGETQYF. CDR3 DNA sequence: TGTGCCAGCAGTCCCAGAGGGACAGGGACCGGGGAGACCCAGTACTTC.

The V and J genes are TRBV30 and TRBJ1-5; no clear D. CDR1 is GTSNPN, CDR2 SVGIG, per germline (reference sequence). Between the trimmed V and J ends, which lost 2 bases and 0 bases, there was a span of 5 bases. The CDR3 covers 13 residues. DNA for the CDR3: TGTGCCTGGAGTTTGAGTAGCAATCAGCCCCAGCATTTT. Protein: CAWSLSSNQPQHF.

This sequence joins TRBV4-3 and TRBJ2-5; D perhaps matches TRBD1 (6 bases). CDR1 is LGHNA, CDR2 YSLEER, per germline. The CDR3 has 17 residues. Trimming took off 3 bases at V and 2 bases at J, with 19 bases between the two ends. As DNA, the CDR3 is TGCGCCAGCAGCCAGGGGGCGATCGATATGGGGCAAGAGACCCAGTACTTC. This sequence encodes CASSQGAIDMGQETQYF.

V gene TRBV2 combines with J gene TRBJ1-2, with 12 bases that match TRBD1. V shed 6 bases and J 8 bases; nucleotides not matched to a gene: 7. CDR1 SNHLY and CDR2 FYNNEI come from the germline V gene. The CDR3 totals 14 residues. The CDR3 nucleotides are TGTGCCAGCAGCGCGGGACAGGGGGCACGGGGCTACACCTTC. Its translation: CASSAGQGARGYTF. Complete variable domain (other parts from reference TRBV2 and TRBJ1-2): EPEVTQTPSHQVTQMGQEVILRCVPISNHLYFYWYRQILGQKVEFLVSFYNNEISEKSEIFDDQFSVERPDGSNFTLKIRSTKLEDSAMYFCASSAGQGARGYTFGSGTRLTVV.

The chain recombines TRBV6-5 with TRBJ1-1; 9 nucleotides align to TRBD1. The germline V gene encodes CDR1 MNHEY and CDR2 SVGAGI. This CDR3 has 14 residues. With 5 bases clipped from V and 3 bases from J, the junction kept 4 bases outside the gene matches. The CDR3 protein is CASSPRDRDTEAFF. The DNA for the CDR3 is TGTGCCAGCAGTCCACGGGACAGGGACACTGAAGCTTTCTTT.

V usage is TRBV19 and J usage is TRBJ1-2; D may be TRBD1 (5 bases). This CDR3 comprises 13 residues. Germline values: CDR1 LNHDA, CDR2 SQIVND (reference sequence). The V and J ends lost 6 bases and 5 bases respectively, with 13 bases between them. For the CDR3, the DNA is TGTGCCAGTAGCCTGGACATTCCGTATGGCTACACCTTC. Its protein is CASSLDIPYGYTF.

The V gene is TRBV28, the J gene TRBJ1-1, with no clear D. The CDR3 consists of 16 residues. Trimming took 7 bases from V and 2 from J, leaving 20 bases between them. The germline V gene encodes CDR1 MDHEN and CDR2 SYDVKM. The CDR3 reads CASTLSGRNLNTEAFF. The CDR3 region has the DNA TGTGCCAGCACCCTCAGCGGGAGGAACTTAAACACTGAAGCTTTCTTT.

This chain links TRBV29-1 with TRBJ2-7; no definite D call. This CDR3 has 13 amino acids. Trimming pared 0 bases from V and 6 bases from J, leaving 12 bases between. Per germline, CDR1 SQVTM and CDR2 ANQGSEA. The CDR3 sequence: CSVEDLVRGEQYF. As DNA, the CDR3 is TGCAGCGTTGAAGATCTTGTCAGAGGCGAGCAGTACTTC.

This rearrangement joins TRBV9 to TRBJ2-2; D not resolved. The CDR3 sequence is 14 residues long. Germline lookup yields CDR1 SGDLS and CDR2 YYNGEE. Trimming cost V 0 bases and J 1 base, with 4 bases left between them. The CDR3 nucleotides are TGTGCCAGCAGCGTAGGAGAGAACACCGGGGAGCTGTTTTTT. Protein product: CASSVGENTGELFF.

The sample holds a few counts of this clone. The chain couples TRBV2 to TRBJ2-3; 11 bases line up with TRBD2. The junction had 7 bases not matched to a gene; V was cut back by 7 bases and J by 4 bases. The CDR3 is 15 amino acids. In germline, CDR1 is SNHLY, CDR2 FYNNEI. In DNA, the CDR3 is TGTGCCAGCACTATTACTAGCGGGGGAGCAGATACGCAGTATTTT. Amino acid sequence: CASTITSGGADTQYF.

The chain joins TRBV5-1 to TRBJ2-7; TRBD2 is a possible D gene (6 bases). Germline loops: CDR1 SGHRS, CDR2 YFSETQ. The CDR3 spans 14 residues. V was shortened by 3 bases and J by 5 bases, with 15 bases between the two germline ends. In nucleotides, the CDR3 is TGCGCCAGCAGCTGGAGGGGTTCCTACGACGAGCAGTACTTC. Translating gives CASSWRGSYDEQYF.

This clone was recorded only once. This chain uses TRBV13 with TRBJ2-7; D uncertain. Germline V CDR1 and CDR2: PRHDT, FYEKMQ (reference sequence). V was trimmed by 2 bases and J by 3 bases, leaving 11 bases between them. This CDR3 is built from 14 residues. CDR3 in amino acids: CASSLSGGHYEQYF. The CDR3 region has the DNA TGTGCCAGCAGCTTATCAGGCGGCCACTACGAGCAGTACTTC.

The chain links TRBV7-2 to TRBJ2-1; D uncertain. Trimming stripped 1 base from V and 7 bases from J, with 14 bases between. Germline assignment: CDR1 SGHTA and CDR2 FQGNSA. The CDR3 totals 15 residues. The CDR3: CASSLDGIGLNEQFF. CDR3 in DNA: TGTGCCAGCAGCTTAGATGGGATCGGCTTGAATGAGCAGTTCTTC.

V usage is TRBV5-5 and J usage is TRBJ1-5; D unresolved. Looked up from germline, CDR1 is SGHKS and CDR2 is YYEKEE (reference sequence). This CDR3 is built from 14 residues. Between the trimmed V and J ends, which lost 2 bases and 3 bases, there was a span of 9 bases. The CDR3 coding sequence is TGTGCCAGCAGCTTAGGCGGGATCAATCAGCCCCAGCATTTT. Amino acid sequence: CASSLGGINQPQHF.

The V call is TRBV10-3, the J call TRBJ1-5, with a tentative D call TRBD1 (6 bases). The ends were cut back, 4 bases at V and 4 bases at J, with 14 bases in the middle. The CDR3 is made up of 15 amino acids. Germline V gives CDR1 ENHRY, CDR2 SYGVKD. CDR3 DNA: TGTGCCATCAGTGGCCCAGGCAGGGGAAATCAGCCCCAGCATTTT. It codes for CAISGPGRGNQPQHF.

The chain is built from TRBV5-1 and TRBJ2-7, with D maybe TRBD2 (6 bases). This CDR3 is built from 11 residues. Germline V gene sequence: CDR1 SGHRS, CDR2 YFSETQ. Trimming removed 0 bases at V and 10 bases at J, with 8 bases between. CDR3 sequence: CASSLGRDQYF. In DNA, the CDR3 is TGCGCCAGCAGCTTGGGGCGGGATCAGTACTTC.

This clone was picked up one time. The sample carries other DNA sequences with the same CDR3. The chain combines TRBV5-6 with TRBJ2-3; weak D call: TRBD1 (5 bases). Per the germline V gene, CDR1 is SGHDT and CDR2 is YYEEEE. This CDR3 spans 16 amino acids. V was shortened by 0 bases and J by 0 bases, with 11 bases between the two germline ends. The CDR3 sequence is CASSLDLGRSTDTQYF. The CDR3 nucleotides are TGTGCCAGCAGCTTGGATCTGGGGCGTAGCACAGATACGCAGTATTTT. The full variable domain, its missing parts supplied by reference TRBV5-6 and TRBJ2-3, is DAGVTQSPTHLIKTRGQQVTLRCSPKSGHDTVSWYQQALGQGPQFIFQYYEEEERQRGNFPDRFSGHQFPNYSSELNVNALLLGDSALYLCASSLDLGRSTDTQYFGPGTRLTVL.